This record looks at one TCR beta chain sequence and its context. The antigen remains unidentified. This CDR3 region has 15 residues. V lost 6 bases and J 1 base, leaving 15 bases between the germline ends. CDR1 LNHDA and CDR2 SQIVND come from the germline V gene (reference sequence). TCRdb keeps only in-frame clones here, not all; method: immunoSEQ multiplex PCR. Of about 77,000 clones listed, more than 80% are singletons. The data originate from a study of OX40 agonist ivuxolimab in advanced cancers. Study results and caveats: Relatively little clonal expansion, among the lowest observed, appeared in partial responders at 0.1-3.0 mg/kg.

The chain couples TRBV19 to TRBJ1-1; D gene unclear. The TCR comes from an adult with an advanced solid tumor such as melanoma, head and neck, liver or kidney cancer. The specimen was CD4+ or CD8+ T cells sorted from blood, collected in a trial of the OX40 agonist ivuxolimab. For the CDR3, the DNA is TGTGCCAGTAGCCCCCCAAGGAAGGGGAACACTGAAGCTTTCTTT. Its translation: CASSPPRKGNTEAFF.